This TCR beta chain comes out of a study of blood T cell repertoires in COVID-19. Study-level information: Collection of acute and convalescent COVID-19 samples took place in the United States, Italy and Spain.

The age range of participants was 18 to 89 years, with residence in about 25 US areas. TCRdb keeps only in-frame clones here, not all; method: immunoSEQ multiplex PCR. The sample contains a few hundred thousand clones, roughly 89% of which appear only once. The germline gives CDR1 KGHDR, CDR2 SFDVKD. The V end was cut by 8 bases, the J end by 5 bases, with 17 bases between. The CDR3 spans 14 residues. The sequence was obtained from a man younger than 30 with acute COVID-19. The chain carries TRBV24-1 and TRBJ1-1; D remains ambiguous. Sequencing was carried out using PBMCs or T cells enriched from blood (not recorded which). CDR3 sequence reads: CATTPVRKETEAFF. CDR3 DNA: TGTGCCACCACGCCGGTGCGGAAGGAGACTGAAGCTTTCTTT.